The rows below give T cell receptor beta chains drawn from one sample of a study of blood T cells in healthy people across ages. TCRdb passed the 5' RACE reads through MiXCR, listing each CDR3 protein once. This sample has about a million distinct CDR3 sequences, with roughly two fifths found just once. Sequencing was performed on blood. Receptors originate from a man aged 18 to 30 in good health. Each CDR3 is given with its conserved first and last residue. D genes are given only for firm matches. A clone size is listed for some rows: how often the clone was seen (once, few, many), or a class if it is expanded.

j_call: TRBJ2-3; v_call: TRBV6-5; clone_size: few; d_call: TRBD2; cdr3_aa: CASSYSLAGATDTQYF; cdr3_nt: TGTGCCAGCAGTTACTCTTTAGCGGGGGCAACAGATACGCAGTATTTT
j_call: TRBJ2-5; v_call: TRBV4-3; clone_size: many; d_call: NA; cdr3_aa: CASSESRGETQYF; cdr3_nt: TGCGCCAGCTCCGAGTCTAGAGGGGAGACCCAGTACTTC
j_call: TRBJ2-3; v_call: TRBV12-3/TRBV12-4; clone_size: few; d_call: TRBD2; cdr3_aa: CASSLGSTSGALTQYF; cdr3_nt: TGTGCCAGCAGTTTAGGATCGACTAGCGGGGCGCTGACGCAGTATTTT
j_call: TRBJ2-3; v_call: TRBV20-1; clone_size: NA; d_call: NA; cdr3_aa: CSARAFQGPTDTQYF; cdr3_nt: TGCAGTGCTAGAGCCTTCCAGGGTCCGACAGATACGCAGTATTTT
j_call: TRBJ1-1; v_call: TRBV9; clone_size: NA; d_call: NA; cdr3_aa: CASSVGSGGELEAFF; cdr3_nt: TGTGCCAGCAGCGTAGGGTCCGGCGGGGAGCTAGAAGCTTTCTTT
j_call: TRBJ2-1; v_call: TRBV5-1; clone_size: many; d_call: TRBD2; cdr3_aa: CASSPGIGGSSYNEQFF; cdr3_nt: TGCGCCAGCAGCCCCGGAATTGGCGGGAGCTCCTACAATGAGCAGTTCTTC
j_call: TRBJ2-3; v_call: TRBV4-2; clone_size: NA; d_call: NA; cdr3_aa: CASSQEAAAISTDTQYF; cdr3_nt: TGTGCCAGCAGCCAAGAAGCGGCAGCGATTAGCACAGATACGCAGTATTTT
j_call: TRBJ2-1; v_call: TRBV12-3/TRBV12-4; clone_size: NA; d_call: TRBD2; cdr3_aa: CASSLAVTSGRMNEQFF; cdr3_nt: TGTGCCAGCAGTTTAGCCGTGACTAGCGGGAGGATGAATGAGCAGTTCTTC
j_call: TRBJ2-7; v_call: TRBV2; clone_size: NA; d_call: NA; cdr3_aa: CASQNPTLNYEQYF; cdr3_nt: TGTGCCAGCCAAAATCCGACCCTGAACTACGAGCAGTACTTC
j_call: TRBJ1-2; v_call: TRBV29-1; clone_size: NA; d_call: TRBD1; cdr3_aa: CSGSGQGFGYTF; cdr3_nt: TGCAGCGGGTCGGGACAGGGGTTTGGTTACACCTTC
j_call: TRBJ2-5; v_call: TRBV3-1; clone_size: many; d_call: NA; cdr3_aa: CASSQDRGPFRETQYF; cdr3_nt: TGTGCCAGCAGCCAAGATCGTGGACCCTTTAGGGAGACCCAGTACTTC
j_call: TRBJ2-1; v_call: TRBV4-1; clone_size: NA; d_call: TRBD1; cdr3_aa: CASSQYGQGDEQFF; cdr3_nt: TGCGCCAGCAGCCAATACGGACAGGGGGATGAGCAGTTCTTC
j_call: TRBJ1-4; v_call: TRBV9; clone_size: few; d_call: NA; cdr3_aa: CASSVAGGFEKLFF; cdr3_nt: TGTGCCAGCAGCGTAGCCGGGGGCTTTGAAAAACTGTTTTTT
j_call: TRBJ1-2; v_call: TRBV11-1; clone_size: NA; d_call: NA; cdr3_aa: CASSSETYGYGYTF; cdr3_nt: TGTGCCAGCAGCTCTGAAACATACGGCTATGGCTACACCTTC
j_call: TRBJ1-2; v_call: TRBV6-2/TRBV6-3; clone_size: many; d_call: TRBD1; cdr3_aa: CASSRTGTANYGYTF; cdr3_nt: TGTGCCAGCAGCCGAACCGGGACAGCGAACTATGGCTACACCTTC
j_call: TRBJ2-7; v_call: TRBV7-2; clone_size: NA; d_call: NA; cdr3_aa: CASSLMPRATYNEQYF; cdr3_nt: TGTGCCAGCAGCTTAATGCCCCGAGCCACCTACAATGAGCAGTACTTC
j_call: TRBJ2-7; v_call: TRBV28; clone_size: NA; d_call: NA; cdr3_aa: CASRFNSYEQYF; cdr3_nt: TGTGCCAGCAGATTTAACAGCTACGAGCAGTACTTC
j_call: TRBJ2-1; v_call: TRBV27; clone_size: few; d_call: TRBD1; cdr3_aa: CASSLPPGGPNNEQFF; cdr3_nt: TGTGCCAGCAGTTTACCGCCAGGGGGCCCTAACAATGAGCAGTTCTTC
j_call: TRBJ2-1; v_call: TRBV9; clone_size: few; d_call: TRBD2; cdr3_aa: CASSKLAASSNEQFF; cdr3_nt: TGTGCCAGCAGCAAACTAGCGGCCTCCAGCAATGAGCAGTTCTTC
j_call: TRBJ2-7; v_call: TRBV4-3; clone_size: NA; d_call: NA; cdr3_aa: CASSQDLDASSYNEQYF; cdr3_nt: TGCGCCAGCAGCCAAGATCTAGACGCGAGCTCCTACAATGAGCAGTACTTC
j_call: TRBJ2-7; v_call: TRBV12-3/TRBV12-4; clone_size: NA; d_call: NA; cdr3_aa: CASSQGRVDIYEQYF; cdr3_nt: TGTGCCAGCAGCCAAGGACGTGTAGATATATACGAGCAGTACTTC
j_call: TRBJ1-1; v_call: TRBV6-2/TRBV6-3; clone_size: few; d_call: NA; cdr3_aa: CASSYVKGRGVTEAFF; cdr3_nt: TGTGCCAGCAGTTATGTCAAAGGGAGAGGGGTCACTGAAGCTTTCTTT
j_call: TRBJ2-3; v_call: TRBV2; clone_size: few; d_call: NA; cdr3_aa: CASSDNSYSGTDTQYF; cdr3_nt: TGTGCCAGCAGTGATAACTCGTATTCCGGCACAGATACGCAGTATTTT
j_call: TRBJ1-2; v_call: TRBV27; clone_size: NA; d_call: TRBD1; cdr3_aa: CASSVGQGFYGYTF; cdr3_nt: TGTGCCAGCAGTGTGGGACAGGGGTTCTATGGCTACACCTTC
j_call: TRBJ2-1; v_call: TRBV12-3/TRBV12-4; clone_size: NA; d_call: NA; cdr3_aa: CASKQGYEQFF; cdr3_nt: TGTGCCAGCAAACAGGGTTACGAGCAGTTCTTC
j_call: TRBJ2-1; v_call: TRBV4-2; clone_size: few; d_call: TRBD2; cdr3_aa: CASSLSGGTTHNEQFF; cdr3_nt: TGTGCCAGCAGCCTTAGCGGGGGGACCACCCACAATGAGCAGTTCTTC
j_call: TRBJ1-1; v_call: TRBV7-3; clone_size: NA; d_call: NA; cdr3_aa: CASSLQGTGNTEAFF; cdr3_nt: TGTGCCAGCAGCCTTCAGGGAACCGGGAACACTGAAGCTTTCTTT
j_call: TRBJ2-3; v_call: TRBV20-1; clone_size: NA; d_call: NA; cdr3_aa: CSARAGTFRTDTQYF; cdr3_nt: TGCAGTGCTAGAGCGGGGACTTTCCGCACAGATACGCAGTATTTT
j_call: TRBJ2-3; v_call: TRBV15; clone_size: few; d_call: TRBD2; cdr3_aa: CATSRESSGGFTDTQYF; cdr3_nt: TGTGCCACCAGCAGAGAGAGTAGCGGGGGGTTCACAGATACGCAGTATTTT
j_call: TRBJ2-5; v_call: TRBV5-5; clone_size: NA; d_call: NA; cdr3_aa: CASSLDPEIYNEQYF; cdr3_nt: TGTGCCAGCAGCTTGGATCCGGAGATTTACAATGAGCAGTACTTC
j_call: TRBJ2-6; v_call: TRBV7-9; clone_size: few; d_call: NA; cdr3_aa: CASSLATRANVLTF; cdr3_nt: TGTGCCAGCAGCTTAGCCACTAGGGCCAACGTCCTGACTTTC
j_call: TRBJ2-1; v_call: TRBV20-1; clone_size: NA; d_call: NA; cdr3_aa: CSARGPYNEQFF; cdr3_nt: TGCAGTGCGAGGGGTCCCTACAATGAGCAGTTCTTC
j_call: TRBJ2-5; v_call: TRBV4-2; clone_size: NA; d_call: NA; cdr3_aa: CASSQVPSNSGYQETQYF; cdr3_nt: TGTGCCAGCAGCCAAGTACCGTCGAACAGTGGGTACCAAGAGACCCAGTACTTC
j_call: TRBJ2-2; v_call: TRBV6-5; clone_size: few; d_call: NA; cdr3_aa: CASSTRSHTGELFF; cdr3_nt: TGTGCCAGCAGTACAAGATCTCACACCGGGGAGCTGTTTTTT
j_call: TRBJ1-2; v_call: TRBV7-2; clone_size: many; d_call: NA; cdr3_aa: CASSLSGRSYTF; cdr3_nt: TGTGCCAGCAGCTTAAGCGGTCGGAGCTACACCTTC
j_call: TRBJ2-1; v_call: TRBV4-1; clone_size: NA; d_call: TRBD2; cdr3_aa: CASSQEVLAVANEQFF; cdr3_nt: TGCGCCAGCAGCCAAGAGGTACTAGCGGTGGCCAATGAGCAGTTCTTC
j_call: TRBJ2-1; v_call: TRBV7-2; clone_size: once; d_call: NA; cdr3_aa: CASSLVGSPSSQNEQFF; cdr3_nt: TGTGCCAGCAGCTTAGTAGGCAGTCCGTCTTCCCAAAACGAGCAGTTCTTC
j_call: TRBJ1-1; v_call: TRBV10-2; clone_size: NA; d_call: NA; cdr3_aa: CASSASEGMNTEAFF; cdr3_nt: TGCGCCAGCAGTGCTTCCGAGGGGATGAACACTGAAGCTTTCTTT
j_call: TRBJ1-2; v_call: TRBV2; clone_size: NA; d_call: NA; cdr3_aa: CASTYREDGYTF; cdr3_nt: TGTGCCAGCACCTACAGGGAGGATGGCTACACCTTC
j_call: TRBJ2-7; v_call: TRBV25-1; clone_size: few; d_call: NA; cdr3_aa: CASSEGDPYEQYF; cdr3_nt: TGTGCCAGCAGTGAGGGAGATCCCTACGAGCAGTACTTC
j_call: TRBJ1-4; v_call: TRBV5-5; clone_size: few; d_call: NA; cdr3_aa: CASTLGGGTANEKLFF; cdr3_nt: TGTGCCAGCACCCTCGGGGGAGGGACGGCTAATGAAAAACTGTTTTTT